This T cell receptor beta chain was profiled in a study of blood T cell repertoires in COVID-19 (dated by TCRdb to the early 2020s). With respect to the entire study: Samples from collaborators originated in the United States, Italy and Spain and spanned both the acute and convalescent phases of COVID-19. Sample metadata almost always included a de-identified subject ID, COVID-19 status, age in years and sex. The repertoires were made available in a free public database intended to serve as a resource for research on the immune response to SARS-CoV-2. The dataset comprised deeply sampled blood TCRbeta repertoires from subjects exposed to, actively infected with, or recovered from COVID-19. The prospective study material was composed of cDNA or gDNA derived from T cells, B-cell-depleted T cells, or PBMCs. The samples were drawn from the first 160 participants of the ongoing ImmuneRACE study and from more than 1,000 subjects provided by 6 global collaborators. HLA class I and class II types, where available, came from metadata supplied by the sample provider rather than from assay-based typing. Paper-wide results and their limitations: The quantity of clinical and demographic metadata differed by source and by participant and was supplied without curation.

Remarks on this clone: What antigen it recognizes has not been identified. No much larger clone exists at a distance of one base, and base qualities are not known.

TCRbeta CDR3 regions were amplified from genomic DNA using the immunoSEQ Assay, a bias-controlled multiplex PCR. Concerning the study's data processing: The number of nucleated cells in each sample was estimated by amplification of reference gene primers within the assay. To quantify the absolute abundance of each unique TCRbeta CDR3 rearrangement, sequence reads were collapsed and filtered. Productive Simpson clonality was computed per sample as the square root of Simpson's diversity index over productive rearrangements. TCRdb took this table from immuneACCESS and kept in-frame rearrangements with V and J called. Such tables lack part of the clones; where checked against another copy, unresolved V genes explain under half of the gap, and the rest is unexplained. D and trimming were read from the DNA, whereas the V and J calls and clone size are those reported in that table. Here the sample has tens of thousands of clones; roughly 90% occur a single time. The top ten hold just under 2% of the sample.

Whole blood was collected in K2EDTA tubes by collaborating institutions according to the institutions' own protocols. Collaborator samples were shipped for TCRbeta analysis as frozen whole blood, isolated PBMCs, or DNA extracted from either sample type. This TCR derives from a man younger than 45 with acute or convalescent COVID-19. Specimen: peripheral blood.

The nucleotide sequence is TGTGCCAGCAGTTTCCGCGGCGGGAAAAATCCGGGACAGGGACGCTATAATTCACCCCTCCACTTT. Protein translation: CASSFRGGKNPGQGRYNSPLHF. This chain joins TRBV27 to TRBJ1-6; 9 bases in the junction line up with TRBD1. Measured from the cysteine to the phenylalanine, the CDR3 is 22 residues long. Of the read, only the CDR3 DNA is kept; its 66 bases are in frame from base 1. The germline V gene (reference sequence) provides CDR1 MNHEY and CDR2 SMNVEV. V trim: 3 bases; J trim: 3 bases; unmatched bases: 21.